The clone carrying this T cell receptor beta chain was recorded a few times. What it binds is not known. The germline CDR1 and CDR2 sequences are LNHNV and YYDKDF (reference sequence). With 0 bases clipped from V and 0 bases from J, the junction kept 4 bases outside the gene matches. The CDR3 sequence is 16 residues long. The data are from a study of blood T cells in healthy people across ages. Findings and caveats of the study: Possibly confounding the expanded clonotype changes was the fact that donor CMV status was unknown. PBMCs were not sorted, which prevented a conclusive comparison of naive versus antigen-experienced cells.

A sample-barcoded 5' primer and a J-beta primer mix were used in a second PCR of roughly 7 to 12 cycles. Tags on each cDNA molecule came from a template-switch adaptor with 12 random nucleotides. MiXCR, run by TCRdb on the 5' RACE reads, gives a single entry per CDR3 protein. This sample has 1,800,000 or so distinct CDR3 sequences; around 42% occur once, and the top ten carry around 23%. Sequencing was performed on blood. This TCR was sampled from a human donor in good health. V and J are TRBV15 and TRBJ1-1; TRBD1 aligns across 7 bases. The CDR3 spells CATSRERGRLNTEAFF. In DNA form, the CDR3 reads TGTGCCACCAGCAGAGAGAGGGGGCGGCTGAACACTGAAGCTTTCTTT.